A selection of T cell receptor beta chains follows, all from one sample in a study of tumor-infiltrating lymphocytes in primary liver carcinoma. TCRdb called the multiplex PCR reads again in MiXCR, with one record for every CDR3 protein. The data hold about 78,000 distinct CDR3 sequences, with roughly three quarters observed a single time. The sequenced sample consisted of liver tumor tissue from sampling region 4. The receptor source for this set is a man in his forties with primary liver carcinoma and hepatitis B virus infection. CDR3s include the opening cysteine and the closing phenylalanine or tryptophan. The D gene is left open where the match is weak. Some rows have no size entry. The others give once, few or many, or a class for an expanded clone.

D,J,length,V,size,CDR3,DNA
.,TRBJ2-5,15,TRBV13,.,CACIPRVGVSETQYF,TGTGCCTGCATCCCGCGGGTTGGCGTCTCAGAGACCCAGTACTTC
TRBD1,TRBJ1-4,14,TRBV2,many,CASGPLTGNEKLFF,TGTGCCAGCGGACCACTGACAGGGAATGAAAAACTGTTTTTT
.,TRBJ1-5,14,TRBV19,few,CASSKDRLDQPQHF,TGTGCCAGTAGTAAGGACCGCTTAGATCAGCCCCAGCATTTT
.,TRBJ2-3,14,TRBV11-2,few,CTGGAREPADTRYF,TGCACCGGAGGGGCACGGGAGCCCGCAGATACGCGGTATTTT
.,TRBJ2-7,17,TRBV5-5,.,CASSFRVGGRSSYEHYF,TGTGCCAGCAGCTTCAGGGTCGGGGGACGGAGCTCCTACGAGCACTACTTC
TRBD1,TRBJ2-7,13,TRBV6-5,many,CASNRNRGYEQYF,TGTGCCAGTAACCGGAACAGGGGCTACGAGCAGTACTTC
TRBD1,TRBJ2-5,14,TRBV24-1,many,CATNPGTGEETQYF,TGTGCCACAAACCCCGGGACAGGGGAAGAGACCCAGTACTTC
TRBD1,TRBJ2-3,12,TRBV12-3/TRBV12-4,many,CASTMTGDTQYF,TGTGCCAGCACCATGACAGGGGATACGCAGTATTTT
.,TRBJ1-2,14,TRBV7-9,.,CASSESGGNYSYTF,TGTGCCAGCAGCGAGTCAGGAGGGAACTATAGCTACACCTTC
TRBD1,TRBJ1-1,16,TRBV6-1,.,CASSELGGTGNIEVFF,TGTGCCAGCAGTGAATTGGGAGGGACAGGCAACATTGAAGTTTTCTTT
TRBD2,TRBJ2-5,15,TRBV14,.,CASSQGASGIETQYF,TGTGCCAGCAGCCAAGGGGCTAGCGGGATTGAGACCCAGTACTTC
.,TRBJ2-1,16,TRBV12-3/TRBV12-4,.,CASSLSKGLDAAEQFF,TGTGCCAGCAGTTTAAGTAAGGGATTAGATGCTGCTGAGCAGTTCTTC
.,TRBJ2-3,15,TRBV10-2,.,CATSPGPPLADTQYF,TGCGCCACTTCACCTGGACCTCCGTTGGCAGATACCCAATATTTT
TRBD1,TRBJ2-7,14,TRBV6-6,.,CAVRGQQHYYEQYF,TGTGCCGTCAGGGGACAGCAGCATTACTACGAGCAGTACTTC
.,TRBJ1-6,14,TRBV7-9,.,CVSSPGTYNSPLHF,TGTGTCAGCAGCCCGGGGACCTATAATTCACCCCTCCACTTT
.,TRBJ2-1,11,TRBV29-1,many,CSVAIYNEQFF,TGCAGCGTTGCAATTTACAATGAGCAGTTCTTC
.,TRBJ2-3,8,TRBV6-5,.,CPSVTQYF,TGTCCCAGCGTCACGCAATATTTT
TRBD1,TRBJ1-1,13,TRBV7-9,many,CASSSQGDTEAFF,TGTGCCAGCAGTTCTCAGGGGGACACTGAAGCTTTCTTT
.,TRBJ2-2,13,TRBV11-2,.,CASNSRGAWELFF,TGTGCCAGCAACTCGCGAGGGGCCTGGGAGCTGTTTTTT
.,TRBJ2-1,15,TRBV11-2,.,CVSSVNGTATDEQFF,TGTGTCAGCAGCGTCAACGGCACGGCCACCGATGAGCAGTTCTTC
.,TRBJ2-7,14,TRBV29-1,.,CSVTRQVATYEQYF,TGCAGCGTAACCAGACAGGTGGCAACCTACGAGCAGTACTTC
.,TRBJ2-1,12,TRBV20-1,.,CSASMSVDEQFF,TGCAGTGCTAGTATGTCTGTGGACGAGCAGTTCTTC
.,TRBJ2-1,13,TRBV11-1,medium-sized,CASSHLGYNEQFF,TGTGCCAGCAGCCATCTGGGCTACAATGAGCAGTTCTTC
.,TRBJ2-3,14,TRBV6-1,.,CASNEDIGADTPYF,TGTGCCAGCAATGAAGATATAGGTGCAGATACGCCGTATTTT
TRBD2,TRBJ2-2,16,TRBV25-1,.,CASEGLAGENTGELFF,TGTGCTAGCGAAGGACTAGCGGGAGAGAACACCGGGGAGCTGTTTTTT
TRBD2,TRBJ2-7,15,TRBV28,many,CASLTGTSGRYEQYF,TGTGCCAGCCTCACCGGGACTAGCGGGAGGTACGAGCAGTACTTC
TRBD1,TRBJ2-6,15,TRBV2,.,CVSSGQGYGANVLTF,TGTGTCAGCAGCGGACAGGGATATGGGGCCAACGTCCTGACTTTT
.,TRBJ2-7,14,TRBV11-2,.,CVSSLTDGTYEQYF,TGTGTCAGCAGCCTAACCGACGGAACCTACGAACAGTACTTC
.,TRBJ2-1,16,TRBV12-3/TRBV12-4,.,CASSSPTPSSYNELFF,TGTGCCAGCAGCTCCCCGACTCCGAGCTCCTACAATGAACTGTTCTTC
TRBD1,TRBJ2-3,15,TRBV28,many,CASSTGQGETDTQYF,TGTGCCAGCAGTACGGGACAGGGGGAAACAGATACGCAGTATTTT
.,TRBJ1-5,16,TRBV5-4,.,CASSLDGAERPDTQHF,TGTGCCAGCAGCCTGGACGGGGCGGAGAGGCCAGATACGCAGCATTTT
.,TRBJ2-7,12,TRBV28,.,CVNSLTGAEQYF,TGTGTCAACAGCCTGACAGGCGCCGAGCAGTACTTC